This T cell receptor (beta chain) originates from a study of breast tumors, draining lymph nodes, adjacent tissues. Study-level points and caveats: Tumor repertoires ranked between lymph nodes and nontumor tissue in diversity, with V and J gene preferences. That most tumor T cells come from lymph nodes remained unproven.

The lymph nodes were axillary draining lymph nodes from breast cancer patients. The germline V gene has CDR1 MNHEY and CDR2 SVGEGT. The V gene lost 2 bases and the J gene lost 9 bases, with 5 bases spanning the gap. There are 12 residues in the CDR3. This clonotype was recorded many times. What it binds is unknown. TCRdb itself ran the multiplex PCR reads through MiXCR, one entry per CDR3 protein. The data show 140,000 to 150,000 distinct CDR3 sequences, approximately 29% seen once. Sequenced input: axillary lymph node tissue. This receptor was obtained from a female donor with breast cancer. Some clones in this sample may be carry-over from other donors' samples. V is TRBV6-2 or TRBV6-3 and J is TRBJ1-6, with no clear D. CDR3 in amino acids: CASSYGGSPLHF. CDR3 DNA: TGTGCCAGCAGTTACGGAGGTTCACCCCTCCACTTT.